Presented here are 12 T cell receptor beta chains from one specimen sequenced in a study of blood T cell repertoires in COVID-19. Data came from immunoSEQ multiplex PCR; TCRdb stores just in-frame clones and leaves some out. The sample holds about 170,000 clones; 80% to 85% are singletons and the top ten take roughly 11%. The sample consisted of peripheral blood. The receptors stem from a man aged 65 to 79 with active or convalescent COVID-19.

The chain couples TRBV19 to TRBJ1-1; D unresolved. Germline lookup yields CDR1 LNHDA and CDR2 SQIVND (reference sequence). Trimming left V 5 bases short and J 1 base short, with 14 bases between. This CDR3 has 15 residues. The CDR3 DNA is TGTGCCAGTAGTCACGGGATCCTGACGAACACTGAAGCTTTCTTT. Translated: CASSHGILTNTEAFF.

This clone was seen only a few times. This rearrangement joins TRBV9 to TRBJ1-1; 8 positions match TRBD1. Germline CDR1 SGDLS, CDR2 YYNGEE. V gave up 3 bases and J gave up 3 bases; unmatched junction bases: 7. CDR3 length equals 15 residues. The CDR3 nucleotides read TGTGCCAGCAGCGATGACAGGGGTGTTGACACTGAAGCTTTCTTT. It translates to CASSDDRGVDTEAFF.

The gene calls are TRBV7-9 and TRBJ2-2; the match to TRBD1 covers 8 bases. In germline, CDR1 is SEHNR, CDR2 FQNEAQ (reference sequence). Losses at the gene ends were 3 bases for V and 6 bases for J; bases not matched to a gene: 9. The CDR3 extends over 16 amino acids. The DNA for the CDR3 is TGTGCCAGCAGCTTTACTGGACAGGGACAGGCCGGGGAGCTGTTTTTT. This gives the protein CASSFTGQGQAGELFF.

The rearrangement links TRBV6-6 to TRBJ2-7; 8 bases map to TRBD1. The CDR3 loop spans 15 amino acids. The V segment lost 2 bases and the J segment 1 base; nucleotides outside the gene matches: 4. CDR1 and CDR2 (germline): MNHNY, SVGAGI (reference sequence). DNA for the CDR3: TGTGCCAGCAGTTACCCTGGACAGGGATCCTACGAGCAGTACTTC. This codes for CASSYPGQGSYEQYF.

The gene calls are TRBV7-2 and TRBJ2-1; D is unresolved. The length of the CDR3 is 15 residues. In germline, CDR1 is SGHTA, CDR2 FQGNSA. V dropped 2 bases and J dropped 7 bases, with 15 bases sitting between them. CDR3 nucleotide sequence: TGTGCCAGCAGCTTATCCTACAGTTCAGTAAATGAGCAGTTCTTC. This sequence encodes CASSLSYSSVNEQFF.

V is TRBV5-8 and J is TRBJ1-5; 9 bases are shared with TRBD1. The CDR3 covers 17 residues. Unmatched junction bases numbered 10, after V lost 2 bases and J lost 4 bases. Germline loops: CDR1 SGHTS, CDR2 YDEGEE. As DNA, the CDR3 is TGTGCCAGCAGCTTCCGGACAGGGGCCCCACTGAATCAGCCCCAGCATTTT. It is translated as CASSFRTGAPLNQPQHF.

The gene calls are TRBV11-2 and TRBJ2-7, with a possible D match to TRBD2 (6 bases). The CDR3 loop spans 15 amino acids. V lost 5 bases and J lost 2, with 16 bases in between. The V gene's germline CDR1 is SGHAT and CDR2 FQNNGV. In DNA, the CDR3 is TGTGCCAGCAGCCTAAAGCAGGGACTCACCTACGAGCAGTACTTC. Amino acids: CASSLKQGLTYEQYF.

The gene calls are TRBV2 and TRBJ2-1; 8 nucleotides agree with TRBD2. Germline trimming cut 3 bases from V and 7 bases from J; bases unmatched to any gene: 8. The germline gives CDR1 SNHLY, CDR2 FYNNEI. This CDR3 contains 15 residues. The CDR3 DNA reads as TGTGCCAGCAGTGATCGAGCGGGGGTGGTGAATGAGCAGTTCTTC. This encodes CASSDRAGVVNEQFF.

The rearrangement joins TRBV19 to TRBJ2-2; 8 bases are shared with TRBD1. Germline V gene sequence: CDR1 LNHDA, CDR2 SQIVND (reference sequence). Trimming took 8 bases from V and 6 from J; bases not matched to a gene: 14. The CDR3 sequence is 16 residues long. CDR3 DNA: TGTGCCAGTTCGGCAGGGGGCGGGTTTGTACCCGGGGAGCTGTTTTTT. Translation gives CASSAGGGFVPGELFF.

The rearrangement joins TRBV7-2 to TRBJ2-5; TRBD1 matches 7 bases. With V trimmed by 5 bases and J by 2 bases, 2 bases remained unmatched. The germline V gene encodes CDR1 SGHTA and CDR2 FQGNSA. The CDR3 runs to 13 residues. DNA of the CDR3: TGTGCCAGCAGCAGGGACAGTCAAGAGACCCAGTACTTC. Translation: CASSRDSQETQYF.

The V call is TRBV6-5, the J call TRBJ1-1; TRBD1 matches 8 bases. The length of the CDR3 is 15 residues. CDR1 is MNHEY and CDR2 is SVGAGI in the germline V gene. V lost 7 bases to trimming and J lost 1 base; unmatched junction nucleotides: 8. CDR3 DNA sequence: TGTGCCAGCACGGGGGGCAGGGGGCAGAACACTGAAGCTTTCTTT. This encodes CASTGGRGQNTEAFF.

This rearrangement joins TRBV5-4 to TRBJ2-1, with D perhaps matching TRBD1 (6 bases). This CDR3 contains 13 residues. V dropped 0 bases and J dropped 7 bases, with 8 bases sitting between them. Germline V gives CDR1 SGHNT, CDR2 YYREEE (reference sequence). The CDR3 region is CASSLGQENEQFF. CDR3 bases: TGTGCCAGCAGCTTGGGACAGGAGAATGAGCAGTTCTTC.